This TCR beta chain stems from a study of blood T cell repertoires in COVID-19 (dated by TCRdb to about 2020). Describing the broader study: Samples covering the acute and convalescent phases of COVID-19 were provided by collaborators in the United States, Italy and Spain. The material from the prospective study consisted of cDNA or gDNA derived from T cells, B-cell-depleted T cells, or PBMCs. Deeply sampled blood TCRbeta repertoires from subjects exposed to, actively infected with, or recovered from COVID-19 were included in the dataset. The repertoires were released in a freely available public database intended as a resource for research on the immune response to SARS-CoV-2. The samples were drawn from the first 160 participants of the ongoing ImmuneRACE study and from some 1,300 subjects provided by 6 global collaborators. The sample metadata nearly always contained a de-identified subject ID, COVID-19 status, age in years and sex. Where HLA class I and class II types were available, the types were taken from metadata supplied by the sample provider, not from assay-based typing.

Broad study findings and their caveats: The quantity of clinical and demographic metadata differed by source and by participant and was supplied without curation.

TCRbeta CDR3 regions were amplified from genomic DNA using the immunoSEQ Assay, a bias-controlled multiplex PCR. Processing in the source paper ran as follows. Nucleated cell counts per sample were estimated from amplification of reference gene primers within the assay. To quantify the absolute abundance of each unique TCRbeta CDR3 rearrangement, sequence reads were collapsed and filtered. For each sample, productive Simpson clonality was calculated as the square root of Simpson's diversity index across productive rearrangements. The table was pulled from immuneACCESS by TCRdb, which kept in-frame rearrangements only. Such tables lose some clones; where checked, under half of the loss comes from unresolved V genes, and the rest has no known cause. V, J and clone size are those of that table, while D and trimming were read from the DNA. The sample table holds approximately 150,000 clones, of which 86% were seen once. The leading ten clones occupy approximately 4% of the sample.

The germline V gene encodes CDR1 SGDLS and CDR2 YYNGEE. Inclusive of the bounding cysteine and phenylalanine, the CDR3 is 15 residues long. Only the CDR3 region is kept as DNA, spanning 45 bases read in frame from base 1. The germline V end is reduced by 3 bases and the J end by 6 bases; junction bases left unmatched: 8. For this clone: No antigen is known for it. No base qualities exist here, and no much larger clone lies one base off it.

Each collaborating institution followed its own protocols to collect whole blood in K2EDTA tubes. For TCRbeta analysis, collaborators shipped samples in one of three forms: frozen whole blood, isolated PBMCs, or DNA extracted from either of those sample types. The source of this sequence is a woman in her 70s with acute or convalescent COVID-19. Material for sequencing was peripheral blood. Recombination connected TRBV9 to TRBJ2-2, and 7 junction bases match TRBD2. The base sequence is TGTGCCAGCAGCGACAGTCGGGGGGACGCCGGGGAGCTGTTTTTT. This gives the protein CASSDSRGDAGELFF.